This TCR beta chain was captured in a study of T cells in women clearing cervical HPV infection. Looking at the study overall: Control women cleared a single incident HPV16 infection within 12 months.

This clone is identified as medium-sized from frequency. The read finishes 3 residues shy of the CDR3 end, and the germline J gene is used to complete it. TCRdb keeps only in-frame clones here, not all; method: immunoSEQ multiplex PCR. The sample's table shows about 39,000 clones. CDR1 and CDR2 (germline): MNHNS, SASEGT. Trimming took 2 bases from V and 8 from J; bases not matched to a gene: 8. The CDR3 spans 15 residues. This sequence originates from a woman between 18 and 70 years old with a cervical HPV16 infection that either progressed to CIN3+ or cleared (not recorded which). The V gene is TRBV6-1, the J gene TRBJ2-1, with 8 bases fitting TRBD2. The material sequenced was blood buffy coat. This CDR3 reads CASSESAGGGDEQFF. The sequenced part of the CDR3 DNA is TGTGCCAGCAGTGAATCTGCGGGGGGCGGGGATGAG.